This T cell receptor beta chain originates from a study of shared clonotypes between healthy human individuals. The protocol was immunoSEQ multiplex PCR, while the TCRdb copy is restricted to in-frame clones and leaves out a portion. The sample has fewer than 3 million clones, roughly 90% seen once. V dropped 3 bases and J dropped 0 bases, with 10 bases sitting between them. The CDR3 contains 15 residues. CDR1 and CDR2 from the germline V gene are LNHNV and YYDKDF (reference sequence). The rearrangement links TRBV15 to TRBJ2-3; no clear D gene. Sequenced material: naive CD4+ T cells from PBMCs. The subset here: CD45RA+ positively selected. The receptor comes from a man younger than 35 in good health. Some clones in this sample may be carry-over from other donors' samples. The CDR3: CATSSVRMSTDTQYF. CDR3 DNA: TGTGCCACCAGCAGTGTCAGGATGAGCACAGATACGCAGTATTTT.